This TCR beta chain was observed in a study of blood T cells in healthy people across ages. General study points: Diversity was higher, and naive CD4+ cells more numerous, in long-lived donors than in aged donors. Samples with more naive T cells showed higher observed beta diversity.

With respect to this clonotype: The antigen is not known.

The CDR3 consists of 17 residues. The germline V gene has CDR1 SEHNR and CDR2 FQNEAQ (reference sequence). Trimming shortened V by 5 bases and J by 3 bases, and 22 bases separated the two germline ends. For the second PCR, which ran for roughly 6 to 12 cycles, a sample-barcoded 5' primer and a J-beta primer mix were used. A single record per CDR3 protein comes from TCRdb applying MiXCR to the 5' RACE reads. The sample lists approximately 830,000 distinct CDR3 sequences, roughly 60% occurring once. In terms of origin and age, donors were healthy Caucasian individuals from Russia aged about 6 to 100. A minimum of 7 million PBMCs was isolated per sample.

The chain recombines TRBV7-9 with TRBJ1-2; D perhaps matches TRBD1 (6 bases). Sequenced sample: blood. The sequence was collected from a man younger than 40 in good health. CDR3 region: CASSPARQVSLDYGYTF. The DNA for the CDR3 is TGTGCCAGCAGCCCAGCCCGACAGGTTTCCCTTGACTATGGCTACACCTTC.